This is a list of T cell receptor beta chains from one sample in a study of regulatory T cells in long-lasting Graves disease. Each CDR3 protein is one row after TCRdb ran MiXCR on the multiplex PCR reads. The profile shows 390,000 or so distinct CDR3 sequences, roughly 12% of them singletons. This sample was shared with a second study, whose subject was T cells in Graves' hyperthyroidism and ophthalmopathy.

The material sequenced was peripheral blood mononuclear cells (PBMCs), taken at new diagnosis, from a patient treated with antithyroid drugs. The source is a woman under 30 with Graves disease. Each CDR3 is given with its conserved first and last residue. Each record gives: D gene, clone size, J gene, V gene, CDR3 protein, CDR3 DNA. D genes are given only for firm matches. For some rows the clone size is stated as once, few or many, or as a class when expanded; others skip it.

D: -; size: -; J: TRBJ2-3; V: TRBV9; CDR3: CASSVGLYFSLSADTQYF; DNA: TGTGCCAGCAGCGTAGGCCTTTATTTCAGCCTCTCCGCGGATACGCAGTATTTT
D: TRBD2; size: many; J: TRBJ2-1; V: TRBV7-3; CDR3: CASSRVATSGAGNNEQFF; DNA: TGTGCCAGCAGCCGCGTGGCGACTAGCGGGGCGGGTAACAATGAGCAGTTCTTC
D: -; size: few; J: TRBJ2-7; V: TRBV4-1; CDR3: CASSQDYRVYEQYF; DNA: TGCGCCAGCAGCCAAGACTATAGGGTATACGAGCAGTACTTC
D: -; size: -; J: TRBJ2-2; V: TRBV5-5; CDR3: CASSPGPPSNTGELFF; DNA: TGTGCCAGCAGCCCGGGTCCCCCATCGAACACCGGGGAGCTGTTTTTT
D: -; size: many; J: TRBJ2-7; V: TRBV7-9; CDR3: CASSLPLVDEQYF; DNA: TGTGCCAGCAGCCTCCCCCTCGTCGACGAGCAGTACTTC
D: TRBD2; size: many; J: TRBJ2-5; V: TRBV12-3/TRBV12-4; CDR3: CASSLLGFRLAVETQYF; DNA: TGTGCCAGCAGTCTTCTCGGGTTCCGACTAGCGGTCGAGACCCAGTACTTC
D: -; size: -; J: TRBJ2-1; V: TRBV20-1; CDR3: CSARDWSGEPNEQFF; DNA: TGCAGTGCTAGAGATTGGAGCGGAGAGCCCAATGAGCAGTTCTTC
D: -; size: many; J: TRBJ2-5; V: TRBV20-1; CDR3: CSARGSSNPQETQYF; DNA: TGCAGTGCTAGAGGTTCGTCCAACCCTCAAGAGACCCAGTACTTC
D: TRBD1; size: -; J: TRBJ2-3; V: TRBV6-2/TRBV6-3; CDR3: CASSYVGTGGTSTDTQYF; DNA: TGTGCCAGCAGTTACGTCGGGACAGGAGGAACTAGCACAGATACGCAGTATTTT
D: -; size: -; J: TRBJ1-4; V: TRBV29-1; CDR3: CSVKTGEKLFF; DNA: TGCAGCGTGAAAACAGGGGAAAAACTGTTTTTT
D: -; size: many; J: TRBJ2-5; V: TRBV20-1; CDR3: CSIQVSQETQYF; DNA: TGCAGTATACAGGTGTCCCAAGAGACCCAGTACTTC
D: -; size: many; J: TRBJ2-1; V: TRBV3-1; CDR3: CASSQDWGAGYNEQFF; DNA: TGTGCCAGCAGCCAAGATTGGGGGGCGGGCTACAATGAGCAGTTCTTC
D: -; size: many; J: TRBJ2-1; V: TRBV2; CDR3: CASIPQGEAYNEQFF; DNA: TGTGCCAGCATTCCACAGGGAGAGGCCTACAATGAGCAGTTCTTC
D: TRBD2; size: many; J: TRBJ2-3; V: TRBV28; CDR3: CASSVKGLAITDTQYF; DNA: TGTGCCAGCAGCGTTAAGGGACTAGCTATCACAGATACGCAGTATTTT
D: -; size: many; J: TRBJ1-1; V: TRBV13; CDR3: CASSALGGQDTEAFF; DNA: TGTGCCAGCAGCGCGCTGGGTGGCCAGGACACTGAAGCTTTCTTT
D: TRBD1; size: -; J: TRBJ2-1; V: TRBV5-1; CDR3: CASSLGQGAYEQFF; DNA: TGTGCCAGCAGCTTGGGACAGGGGGCCTATGAGCAGTTCTTC
D: -; size: many; J: TRBJ2-7; V: TRBV6-2/TRBV6-3; CDR3: CASSWLQGYEQYF; DNA: TGTGCCAGCAGTTGGCTACAGGGCTACGAGCAGTACTTC
D: -; size: many; J: TRBJ1-2; V: TRBV6-5; CDR3: CASSYPSTRGLMRSYTF; DNA: TGTGCCAGCAGTTACCCCTCAACCAGGGGACTGATGAGGAGCTACACCTTC
D: -; size: many; J: TRBJ1-5; V: TRBV6-1; CDR3: CASSEAGPPWGNQPQHF; DNA: TGTGCCAGCAGTGAAGCGGGCCCACCGTGGGGCAATCAGCCCCAGCATTTT
D: -; size: many; J: TRBJ1-1; V: TRBV6-2/TRBV6-3; CDR3: CASSYSIAMNTEAFF; DNA: TGTGCCAGCAGTTACTCGATAGCAATGAACACTGAAGCTTTCTTT
D: -; size: many; J: TRBJ2-7; V: TRBV14; CDR3: CASSLGRTSYEQYF; DNA: TGTGCCAGCAGCCTTGGAAGGACGTCCTACGAGCAGTACTTC
D: -; size: -; J: TRBJ1-5; V: TRBV27; CDR3: CASSLRGLLQPQHF; DNA: TGTGCCAGCAGTCTCCGGGGCTTACTCCAGCCCCAGCATTTT
D: -; size: -; J: TRBJ2-7; V: TRBV18; CDR3: CASSPPGRHYEQYF; DNA: TGTGCCAGCTCACCCCCGGGACGTCACTACGAGCAGTACTTC
D: -; size: -; J: TRBJ1-1; V: TRBV6-1; CDR3: CASRNYGANTEAFF; DNA: TGTGCCAGCCGTAATTATGGTGCAAACACTGAAGCTTTCTTT
D: -; size: many; J: TRBJ1-1; V: TRBV4-3; CDR3: CASSQYGGGWGTEAFF; DNA: TGCGCCAGCAGCCAATATGGGGGGGGATGGGGCACTGAAGCTTTCTTT
D: -; size: many; J: TRBJ1-2; V: TRBV6-2/TRBV6-3; CDR3: CASSYSKVGGRNYGYTF; DNA: TGTGCCAGCAGTTACTCGAAGGTGGGGGGGCGTAACTATGGCTACACCTTC
D: -; size: many; J: TRBJ2-5; V: TRBV5-6; CDR3: CASSSYRTDYQETQYF; DNA: TGTGCCAGCAGCTCATACCGGACAGACTACCAAGAGACCCAGTACTTC
D: TRBD2; size: many; J: TRBJ2-1; V: TRBV28; CDR3: CASSPRTSGMVYLSNEQFF; DNA: TGTGCCAGCAGCCCAAGGACTAGCGGGATGGTATATCTCTCCAATGAGCAGTTCTTC
D: TRBD2; size: -; J: TRBJ2-3; V: TRBV27; CDR3: CATPRGVVTDTQYF; DNA: TGTGCCACCCCTCGGGGGGTGGTCACAGATACGCAGTATTTT
D: -; size: many; J: TRBJ1-5; V: TRBV28; CDR3: CASSLMGGRRSSNQPQHF; DNA: TGTGCCAGCAGTTTAATGGGCGGGCGCAGGAGTAGCAATCAGCCCCAGCATTTT
D: TRBD1; size: many; J: TRBJ1-1; V: TRBV3-1; CDR3: CASSHTGATEAFF; DNA: TGTGCCAGCAGCCACACAGGGGCCACTGAAGCTTTCTTT
D: -; size: many; J: TRBJ1-5; V: TRBV5-1; CDR3: CASSLGTGTSSNQPQHF; DNA: TGCGCCAGCAGCTTGGGGACTGGGACATCTAGCAATCAGCCCCAGCATTTT
D: -; size: -; J: TRBJ2-7; V: TRBV20-1; CDR3: CSASPPPSSYEQYF; DNA: TGCAGTGCTAGTCCACCACCATCCTCCTACGAGCAGTACTTC
D: -; size: many; J: TRBJ1-5; V: TRBV5-6; CDR3: CASSQAGYSNQPQHF; DNA: TGTGCCAGCAGCCAAGCGGGGTATAGCAATCAGCCCCAGCATTTT
D: TRBD2; size: many; J: TRBJ2-7; V: TRBV7-3; CDR3: CASSAMTSGNPLLYEQYF; DNA: TGTGCCAGCAGCGCGATGACTAGCGGGAATCCCCTTTTGTACGAGCAGTACTTC
D: -; size: many; J: TRBJ2-2; V: TRBV19; CDR3: CASSPSWTDTGELFF; DNA: TGTGCCAGTAGTCCTTCGTGGACGGACACCGGGGAGCTGTTTTTT
D: -; size: many; J: TRBJ2-5; V: TRBV28; CDR3: CASSSSDPGRETQYF; DNA: TGTGCCAGCAGTTCCTCCGACCCCGGCAGGGAGACCCAGTACTTC
D: -; size: -; J: TRBJ1-1; V: TRBV19; CDR3: CVSNGQLNTEAFF; DNA: TGTGTCAGTAACGGGCAGTTGAACACTGAAGCTTTCTTT
D: -; size: many; J: TRBJ2-3; V: TRBV20-1; CDR3: CSASFARTTDTQYF; DNA: TGCAGTGCTAGCTTTGCCAGAACCACAGATACGCAGTATTTT
D: -; size: many; J: TRBJ1-2; V: TRBV7-2; CDR3: CASSLGETVSYGYTF; DNA: TGTGCCAGCAGCTTAGGGGAGACGGTGAGCTATGGCTACACCTTC
D: -; size: many; J: TRBJ2-3; V: TRBV20-1; CDR3: CSARWDWQGLIHTDTQYF; DNA: TGCAGTGCTAGATGGGATTGGCAGGGATTAATCCACACAGATACGCAGTATTTT
D: TRBD2; size: many; J: TRBJ2-1; V: TRBV3-1; CDR3: CASSQEIPLAGGNNEQFF; DNA: TGTGCCAGCAGCCAAGAAATACCGCTAGCGGGGGGAAACAATGAGCAGTTCTTC
D: -; size: many; J: TRBJ1-5; V: TRBV7-9; CDR3: CASSQQGKQPQHF; DNA: TGTGCCAGCAGCCAACAGGGAAAGCAGCCCCAGCATTTT
D: TRBD1; size: -; J: TRBJ2-1; V: TRBV6-9; CDR3: CASSYAGGQGRRNEQFF; DNA: TGTGCCAGCAGTTACGCTGGAGGACAGGGAAGAAGAAATGAGCAGTTCTTC
D: -; size: -; J: TRBJ2-7; V: TRBV7-6; CDR3: CASSAHRTYEQYF; DNA: TGTGCCAGCAGCGCGCATCGGACTTACGAGCAGTACTTC
D: -; size: many; J: TRBJ2-7; V: TRBV6-1; CDR3: CASSFGTASSYEQYF; DNA: TGTGCCAGCAGCTTCGGGACGGCCAGCTCCTACGAGCAGTACTTC
D: TRBD1; size: -; J: TRBJ1-1; V: TRBV5-6; CDR3: CASSGLDRGRTEAFF; DNA: TGTGCCAGCAGCGGCCTGGACAGGGGGAGAACTGAAGCTTTCTTT
D: -; size: many; J: TRBJ1-5; V: TRBV28; CDR3: CASSFPGATAQPQHF; DNA: TGTGCCAGCAGTTTCCCGGGGGCGACAGCTCAGCCCCAGCATTTT
D: -; size: few; J: TRBJ2-4; V: TRBV9; CDR3: CASSVSAVNIQYF; DNA: TGTGCCAGCAGCGTTTCAGCAGTCAACATTCAGTACTTC
D: TRBD2; size: many; J: TRBJ2-3; V: TRBV3-1; CDR3: CASSEPGRGGFISDTQYF; DNA: TGTGCCAGCAGCGAACCGGGGCGGGGGGGCTTTATTTCAGATACGCAGTATTTT
D: TRBD1; size: many; J: TRBJ2-5; V: TRBV7-9; CDR3: CASSLDRESETQYF; DNA: TGTGCCAGCAGCCTCGACAGGGAGTCAGAGACCCAGTACTTC
D: TRBD2; size: -; J: TRBJ2-3; V: TRBV30; CDR3: CAWSISNQRGVGKNTDTQYF; DNA: TGTGCCTGGAGTATAAGCAATCAGCGGGGGGTCGGGAAAAACACAGATACGCAGTATTTT
D: -; size: -; J: TRBJ1-2; V: TRBV12-3/TRBV12-4; CDR3: CASSLRSQVFYGYTF; DNA: TGTGCCAGCAGCCTAAGGTCCCAGGTGTTCTATGGCTACACCTTC
D: -; size: many; J: TRBJ1-1; V: TRBV12-3/TRBV12-4; CDR3: CASSYSPYMNTEAFF; DNA: TGTGCCAGCAGTTACAGTCCTTATATGAACACTGAAGCTTTCTTT
D: TRBD2; size: few; J: TRBJ2-3; V: TRBV2; CDR3: CASFRGGPPSTDTQYF; DNA: TGTGCCAGCTTCCGGGGGGGGCCCCCTAGCACAGATACGCAGTATTTT
D: TRBD1; size: many; J: TRBJ2-1; V: TRBV28; CDR3: CASRVQGASGRNEQFF; DNA: TGTGCCAGCAGGGTACAGGGGGCTAGCGGAAGGAATGAGCAGTTCTTC
D: TRBD1; size: few; J: TRBJ2-3; V: TRBV29-1; CDR3: CSVTGGAGADTQYF; DNA: TGCAGCGTTACAGGGGGCGCGGGAGCAGATACGCAGTATTTT